This passage covers 9 T cell receptor beta chains from one sample sequenced in a study of STAT5B mutations in CD4+ large granular lymphocyte leukemia. The assay was immunoSEQ multiplex PCR, and TCRdb's table has in-frame clones only and misses some. The table includes almost 30,000 clones, roughly 80% detected once. The specimen was CD4+ T cells from blood buffy coats. The receptor set was obtained from a human donor in good health.

This chain joins TRBV25-1 and TRBJ1-1; the D is unclear. V lost 3 bases to trimming and J lost 8 bases, with 13 bases between them. The CDR3 spans 13 residues. CDR1 MGHDK and CDR2 SYGVNS come from the germline V gene. The CDR3 bases are TGTGCCAGCAGTGAGTGGGTCTCCCCCGAAGCTTTCTTT. This encodes CASSEWVSPEAFF.

V is TRBV18 and J is TRBJ2-1; 10 bases line up with TRBD2. Germline V gives CDR1 KGHSH, CDR2 LQKENI. The CDR3 covers 17 residues. The V and J ends lost 3 bases and 4 bases, in that order; junction bases with no gene match: 9. The CDR3 DNA is TGTGCCAGCTCACCGTCGCTAGCGGGGGCAGGTTACAATGAGCAGTTCTTC. This gives the protein CASSPSLAGAGYNEQFF.

The chain is built from TRBV10-2 and TRBJ1-2, with 8 bases that match TRBD1. The CDR3 length is 17 residues. With 6 bases clipped from V and 5 bases from J, the junction kept 17 bases outside the gene matches. Germline V gene lookup returns CDR1 WSHSY and CDR2 SAAADI. CDR3 amino acids: CASSADSGTGGMYGYTF. The CDR3, as DNA: TGCGCCAGCAGCGCTGATTCCGGGACAGGTGGGATGTATGGCTACACCTTC.

This clone was seen a single time. At one of its ends the junction is not consistent with the germline gene, which may arise from a read error. In DNA form, the CDR3 reads TGTGCCAACAGTTTAAATGGACTAGCGGCTTACAATGAGCAGTTCTTC. This translates into CANSLNGLAAYNEQFF. This sequence joins TRBV28 and TRBJ2-1; 10 bases match TRBD2. This CDR3 contains 16 residues. CDR1 and CDR2 from the germline V gene are MDHEN and SYDVKM.

The rearrangement uses TRBV28 and TRBJ2-3; no clear D. The V gene's germline CDR1 is MDHEN and CDR2 SYDVKM. The CDR3 is 13 residues long. The V end lost 7 bases, the J end lost 5 bases, and 13 bases lay between the germline ends. The CDR3 sequence is CASISFTRDTQYF. The CDR3, as DNA: TGTGCCAGCATTAGTTTTACCCGAGATACGCAGTATTTT.

This chain links TRBV7-9 with TRBJ1-2; D perhaps matches TRBD1 (5 bases). CDR1 is SEHNR, CDR2 FQNEAQ, per germline (reference sequence). V lost 1 base and J 2 bases, leaving 14 bases between the germline ends. CDR3 size: 16 residues. CDR3 amino acids: CASSLGGRVLNYGYTF. The CDR3 coding sequence is TGTGCCAGCAGCTTAGGAGGCAGGGTTTTGAACTATGGCTACACCTTC.

The chain couples TRBV18 to TRBJ1-3; D may be TRBD1 (5 bases). CDR3 length: 16 amino acids. Germline V gives CDR1 KGHSH, CDR2 LQKENI. V lost 4 bases and J lost 0, with 13 bases in between. DNA of the CDR3: TGTGCCAGCTCACGCCTACAGGATTCCTCTGGAAACACCATATATTTT. Encoded protein: CASSRLQDSSGNTIYF. Looking up the rest from reference TRBV18 and TRBJ1-3 gives the full variable domain: NAGVMQNPRHLVRRRGQEARLRCSPMKGHSHVYWYRQLPEEGLKFMVYLQKENIIDESGMPKERFSAEFPKEGPSILRIQQVVRGDSAAYFCASSRLQDSSGNTIYFGEGSWLTVV.

This rearrangement joins TRBV28 to TRBJ2-1; tentatively, D is TRBD1 or TRBD2 (5 bases each). The V end lost 5 bases, the J end lost 0 bases, and 11 bases lay between the germline ends. In germline, CDR1 is MDHEN, CDR2 SYDVKM. This CDR3 spans 15 amino acids. The CDR3 DNA reads TGTGCCAGCAGTGGGGGACGAAGCTCCTACAATGAGCAGTTCTTC. Residues: CASSGGRSSYNEQFF.

In its sample, this clone was seen once. This rearrangement joins TRBV7-2 to TRBJ1-2; weak D call: TRBD1 (6 bases). V was cut by 4 bases and J by 4 bases, with 10 bases left in between. Germline V gene lookup returns CDR1 SGHTA and CDR2 FQGNSA. This CDR3 has 13 residues. The CDR3 reads CASSSQTGYGYTF. The CDR3 DNA reads TGTGCCAGCAGCTCCCAGACAGGCTATGGCTACACCTTC.